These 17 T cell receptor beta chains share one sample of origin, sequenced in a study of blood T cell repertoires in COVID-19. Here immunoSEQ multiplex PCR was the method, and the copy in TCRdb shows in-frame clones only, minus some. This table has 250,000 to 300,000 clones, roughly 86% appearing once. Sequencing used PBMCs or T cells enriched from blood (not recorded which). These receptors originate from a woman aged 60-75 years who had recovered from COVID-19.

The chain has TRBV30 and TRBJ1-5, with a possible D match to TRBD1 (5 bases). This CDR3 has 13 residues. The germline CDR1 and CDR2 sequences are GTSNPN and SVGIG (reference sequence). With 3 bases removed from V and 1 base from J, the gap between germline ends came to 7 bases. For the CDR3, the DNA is TGTGCCTGGAGAGGGGCGAGCAATCAGCCCCAGCATTTT. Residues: CAWRGASNQPQHF. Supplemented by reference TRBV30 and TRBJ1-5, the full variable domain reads SQTIHQWPATLVQPVGSPLSLECTVEGTSNPNLYWYRQAAGRGLQLLFYSVGIGQISSEVPQNLSASRPQDRQFILSSKKLLLSDSGFYLCAWRGASNQPQHFGDGTRLSIL.

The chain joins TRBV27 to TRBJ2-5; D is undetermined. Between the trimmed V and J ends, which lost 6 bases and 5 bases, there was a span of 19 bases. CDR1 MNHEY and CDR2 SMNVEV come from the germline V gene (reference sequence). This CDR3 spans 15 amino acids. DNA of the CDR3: TGTGCCAGCAGAATGTTTAACTATGGGTGGGAGACCCAGTACTTC. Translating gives CASRMFNYGWETQYF.

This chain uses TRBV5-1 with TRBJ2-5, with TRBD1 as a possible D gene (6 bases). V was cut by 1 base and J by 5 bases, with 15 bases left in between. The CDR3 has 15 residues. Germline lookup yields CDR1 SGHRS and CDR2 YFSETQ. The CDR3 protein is CASSLWQGPGETQYF. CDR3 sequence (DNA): TGCGCCAGCAGCTTGTGGCAGGGGCCGGGGGAGACCCAGTACTTC.

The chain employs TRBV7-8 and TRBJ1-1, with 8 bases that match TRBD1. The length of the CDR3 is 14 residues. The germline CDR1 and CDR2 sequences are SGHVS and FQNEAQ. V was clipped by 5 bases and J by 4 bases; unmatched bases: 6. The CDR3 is CASSNQGAGTEAFF. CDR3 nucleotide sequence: TGTGCCAGCAGCAACCAGGGGGCTGGCACTGAAGCTTTCTTT.

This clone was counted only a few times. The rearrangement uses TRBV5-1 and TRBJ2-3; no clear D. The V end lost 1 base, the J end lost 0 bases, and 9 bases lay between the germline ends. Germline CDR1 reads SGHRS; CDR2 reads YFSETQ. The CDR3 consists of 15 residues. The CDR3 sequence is CASSLLGTSTDTQYF. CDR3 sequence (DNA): TGCGCCAGCAGCTTGTTGGGCACCAGCACAGATACGCAGTATTTT.

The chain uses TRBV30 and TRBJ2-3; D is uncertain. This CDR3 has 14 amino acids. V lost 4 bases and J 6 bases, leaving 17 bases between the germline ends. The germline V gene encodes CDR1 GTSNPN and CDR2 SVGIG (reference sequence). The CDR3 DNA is TGTGCCTGGAATTTTTTGACTCGCGACGATACGCAGTATTTT. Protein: CAWNFLTRDDTQYF.

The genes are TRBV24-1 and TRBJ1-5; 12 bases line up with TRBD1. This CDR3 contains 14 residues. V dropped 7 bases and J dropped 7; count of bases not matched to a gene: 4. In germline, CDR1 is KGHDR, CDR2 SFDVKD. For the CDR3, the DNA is TGTGCCACCAGCCCGGGACAGGGGGCCCAGCCCCAGCATTTT. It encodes CATSPGQGAQPQHF.

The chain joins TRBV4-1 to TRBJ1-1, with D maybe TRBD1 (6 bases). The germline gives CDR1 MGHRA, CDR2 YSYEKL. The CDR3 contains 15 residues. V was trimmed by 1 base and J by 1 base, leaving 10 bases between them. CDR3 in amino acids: CASSQVGGKNTEAFF. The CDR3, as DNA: TGCGCCAGCAGCCAAGTTGGGGGCAAGAACACTGAAGCTTTCTTT.

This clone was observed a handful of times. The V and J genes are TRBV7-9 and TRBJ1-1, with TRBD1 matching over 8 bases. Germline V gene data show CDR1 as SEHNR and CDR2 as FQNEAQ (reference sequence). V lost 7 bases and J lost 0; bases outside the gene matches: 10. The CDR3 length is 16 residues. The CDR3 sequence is CASTAGTGYMNTEAFF. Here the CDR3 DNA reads TGTGCCAGCACCGCAGGGACAGGCTACATGAACACTGAAGCTTTCTTT. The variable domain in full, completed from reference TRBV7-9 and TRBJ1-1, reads DTGVSQNPRHKITKRGQNVTFRCDPISEHNRLYWYRQTLGQGPEFLTYFQNEAQLEKSRLLSDRFSAERPKGSFSTLEIQRTEQGDSAMYLCASTAGTGYMNTEAFFGQGTRLTVV.

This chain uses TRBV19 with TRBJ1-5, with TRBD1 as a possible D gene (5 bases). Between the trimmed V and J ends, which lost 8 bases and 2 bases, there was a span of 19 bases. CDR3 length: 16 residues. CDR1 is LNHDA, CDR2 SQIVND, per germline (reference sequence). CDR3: CASGGSQVGGNQPQHF. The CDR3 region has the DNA TGTGCCAGTGGGGGGAGCCAGGTAGGGGGCAATCAGCCCCAGCATTTT.

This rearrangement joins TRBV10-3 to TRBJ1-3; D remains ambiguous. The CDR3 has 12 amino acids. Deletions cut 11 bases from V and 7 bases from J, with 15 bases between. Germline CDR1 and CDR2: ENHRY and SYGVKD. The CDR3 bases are TGTGCCGCCTCTGTACAGCAGAACACCATATATTTT. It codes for CAASVQQNTIYF.

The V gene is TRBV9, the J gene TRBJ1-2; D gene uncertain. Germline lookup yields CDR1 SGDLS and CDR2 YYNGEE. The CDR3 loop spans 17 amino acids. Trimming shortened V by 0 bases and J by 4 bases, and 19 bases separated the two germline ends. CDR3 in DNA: TGTGCCAGCAGCGTAGGGTCTCGGAGGGCACAGACCTATGGCTACACCTTC. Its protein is CASSVGSRRAQTYGYTF. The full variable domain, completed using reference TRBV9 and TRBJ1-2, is DSGVTQTPKHLITATGQRVTLRCSPRSGDLSVYWYQQSLDQGLQFLIQYYNGEERAKGNILERFSAQQFPDLHSELNLSSLELGDSALYFCASSVGSRRAQTYGYTFGSGTRLTVV.

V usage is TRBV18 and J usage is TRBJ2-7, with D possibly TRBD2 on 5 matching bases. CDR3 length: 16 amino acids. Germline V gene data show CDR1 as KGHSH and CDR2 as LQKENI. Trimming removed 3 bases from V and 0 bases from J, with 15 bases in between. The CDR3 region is CASSPNGVRSSYEQYF. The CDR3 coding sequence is TGTGCCAGCTCACCCAACGGGGTTCGTAGCTCCTACGAGCAGTACTTC.

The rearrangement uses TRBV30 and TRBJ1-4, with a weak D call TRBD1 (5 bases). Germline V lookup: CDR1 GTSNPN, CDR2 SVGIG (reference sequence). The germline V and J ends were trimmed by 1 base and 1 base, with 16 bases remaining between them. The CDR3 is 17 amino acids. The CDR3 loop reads CAWSAISGGGTNEKLFF. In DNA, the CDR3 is TGTGCCTGGAGTGCAATTTCCGGGGGGGGAACTAATGAAAAACTGTTTTTT.

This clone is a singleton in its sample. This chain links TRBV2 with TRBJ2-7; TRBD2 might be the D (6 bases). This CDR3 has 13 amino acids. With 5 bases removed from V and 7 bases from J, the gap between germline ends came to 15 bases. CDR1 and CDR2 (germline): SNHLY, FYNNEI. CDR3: CASSSLAGYEQYF. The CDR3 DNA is TGTGCCAGCAGTTCCTTGGCGGGGTATGAGCAGTACTTC.

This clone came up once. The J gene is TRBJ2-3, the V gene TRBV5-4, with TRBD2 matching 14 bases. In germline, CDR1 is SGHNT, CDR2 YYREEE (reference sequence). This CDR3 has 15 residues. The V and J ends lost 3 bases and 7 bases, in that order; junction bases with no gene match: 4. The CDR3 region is CASSSRTSGRNTQYF. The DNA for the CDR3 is TGTGCCAGCAGCTCCCGGACTAGCGGGAGGAATACGCAGTATTTT.

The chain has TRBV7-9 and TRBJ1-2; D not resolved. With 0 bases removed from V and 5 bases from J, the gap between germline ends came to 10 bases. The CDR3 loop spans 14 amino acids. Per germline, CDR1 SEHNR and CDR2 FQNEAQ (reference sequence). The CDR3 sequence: CASSLASAEYGYTF. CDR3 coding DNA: TGTGCCAGCAGCTTAGCGTCGGCGGAATATGGCTACACCTTC.